This TCR beta chain originates from a study of cytotoxic CD8 clonotypes in ibrutinib-treated CLL. Study overall: Among the patients, around 10 presented as relapsed/refractory and 15 as treatment-naive; 17 to 18 showed unmutated IGHV. Partial responders around 24, complete 2; some twelve progressed and some 15 stayed in remission by median around 68 months.

Broader study findings: Clonality went up at the time of ibrutinib response, stayed stable in sustained remission, and later dropped back toward its baseline level at progression. Few clonotypes were public, and these shrank or held steady under treatment.

The CDR3 spans 13 residues. Trimming removed 7 bases from V and 4 bases from J; junction bases left unmatched: 4. The germline V gene has CDR1 MNHEY and CDR2 SMNVEV (reference sequence). Method: immunoSEQ multiplex PCR; TCRdb's copy keeps in-frame clones and lacks some. The data show more than 140,000 clones, 77% seen once. For this clone: Its antigen is unidentified.

The TCR originated in a human donor with chronic lymphocytic leukemia. This specimen consisted of PBMCs, obtained after 12 months of ibrutinib treatment. The genes are TRBV27 and TRBJ1-1, with 9 bases matching TRBD1. The CDR3 protein is CASITGGGTEAFF. The CDR3 bases are TGTGCCAGCATAACAGGGGGCGGCACTGAAGCTTTCTTT.